These T cell receptor beta chains were read from a single sample in a study of T-cell reconstitution after alpha-beta-depleted transplantation in children. TCRdb called the PCR reads again in MiXCR, with one record for every CDR3 protein. Found here are 65,000 to 85,000 distinct CDR3 sequences, 9.5% to 13% of them singletons; the top ten hold less than 15%. The sequencing used PBMCs, collected before TCRalphabeta/CD19-depleted stem cell transplant. The source of these receptors is a boy younger than 18 with acute myeloid leukemia, due to receive a stem cell transplant. Each CDR3 is given with its conserved first and last residue. Each record gives: clone size, V gene, J gene, D gene, CDR3 protein, CDR3 DNA. The D gene is left open where the match is weak. Expanded clones get a size class; other rows say once, few or many, or leave the size out.

size: many; V: TRBV5-1; J: TRBJ2-3; D: TRBD2; CDR3: CASTRGGAIGTDTQYF; DNA: TGCGCCAGCACCCGCGGGGGGGCGATTGGCACAGATACGCAGTATTTT
size: many; V: TRBV4-2; J: TRBJ2-6; D: .; CDR3: CASSQAVSGANVLTF; DNA: TGTGCCAGCAGCCAAGCAGTTTCTGGGGCCAACGTCCTGACTTTC
size: many; V: TRBV6-5; J: TRBJ2-1; D: TRBD2; CDR3: CASSYWLAGEQFF; DNA: TGTGCCAGCAGTTACTGGCTAGCGGGGGAGCAGTTCTTC
size: many; V: TRBV29-1; J: TRBJ2-5; D: .; CDR3: CSVATVMQETQYF; DNA: TGCAGCGTAGCTACAGTGATGCAAGAGACCCAGTACTTC
size: many; V: TRBV4-3; J: TRBJ2-2; D: TRBD2; CDR3: CASSQDRVGRFLSGELFF; DNA: TGCGCCAGCAGCCAAGATCGGGTCGGGAGGTTTTTGTCCGGGGAGCTGTTTTTT
size: .; V: TRBV6-5; J: TRBJ1-2; D: TRBD1; CDR3: CATLEGAYGYTF; DNA: TGTGCCACCCTGGAGGGGGCTTATGGCTACACCTTC
size: many; V: TRBV10-3; J: TRBJ2-2; D: TRBD1; CDR3: CAIKPGTGDTGELFF; DNA: TGTGCCATCAAACCCGGGACAGGTGACACCGGGGAGCTGTTTTTT
size: many; V: TRBV12-3/TRBV12-4; J: TRBJ2-5; D: .; CDR3: CASSLLFSGQETQYF; DNA: TGTGCCAGCAGTTTACTCTTTAGCGGACAAGAGACCCAGTACTTC
size: many; V: TRBV10-2; J: TRBJ1-6; D: TRBD1; CDR3: CASSDLTGDYTDNSPLHF; DNA: TGCGCCAGCAGTGACTTGACAGGGGATTATACTGATAATTCACCCCTCCACTTT
size: .; V: TRBV20-1; J: TRBJ2-7; D: .; CDR3: CSARFIDREQYF; DNA: TGCAGTGCTAGATTCATTGATAGGGAGCAGTACTTC
size: many; V: TRBV4-3; J: TRBJ2-2; D: .; CDR3: CASSRGTGELFF; DNA: TGCGCCAGCAGCCGGGGGACCGGGGAGCTGTTTTTT
size: many; V: TRBV14; J: TRBJ2-3; D: .; CDR3: CASSPDFTDTQYF; DNA: TGTGCCAGCAGCCCGGACTTCACAGATACGCAGTATTTT
size: many; V: TRBV12-3/TRBV12-4; J: TRBJ2-2; D: .; CDR3: CASSLAALLGRGDTGELFF; DNA: TGTGCCAGCAGTTTAGCGGCCCTCCTTGGGAGAGGGGACACCGGGGAGCTGTTTTTT
size: many; V: TRBV5-1; J: TRBJ2-1; D: TRBD1; CDR3: CASSDLTGRSYNEQFF; DNA: TGCGCCAGCAGCGACCTGACAGGGAGATCGTACAATGAGCAGTTCTTC
size: many; V: TRBV7-6; J: TRBJ2-3; D: TRBD2; CDR3: CASSLVGGGASSTRTDTQYF; DNA: TGTGCCAGCAGCTTAGTCGGCGGGGGGGCCTCTAGCACACGCACAGATACGCAGTATTTT
size: many; V: TRBV20-1; J: TRBJ2-3; D: .; CDR3: CSARLSSTDTQYF; DNA: TGCAGTGCTAGACTCTCTAGCACAGATACGCAGTATTTT
size: many; V: TRBV7-3; J: TRBJ2-3; D: TRBD2; CDR3: CASSFSGSGSGDTQYF; DNA: TGTGCCAGCAGCTTTTCGGGTAGCGGGAGCGGAGATACGCAGTATTTT
size: many; V: TRBV7-2; J: TRBJ2-5; D: .; CDR3: CASSPDQGYIQETQYF; DNA: TGTGCCAGCAGCCCAGACCAGGGCTATATCCAAGAGACCCAGTACTTC
size: .; V: TRBV4-3; J: TRBJ2-3; D: TRBD2; CDR3: CASSPRLAGASDTQYF; DNA: TGCGCCAGCAGCCCACGACTAGCGGGAGCGTCAGATACGCAGTATTTT
size: many; V: TRBV7-9; J: TRBJ1-3; D: .; CDR3: CASSLDMTSSGNTIYF; DNA: TGTGCCAGCAGCTTGGATATGACCTCTTCTGGAAACACCATATATTTT
size: many; V: TRBV4-3; J: TRBJ2-3; D: TRBD2; CDR3: CASSPALAAYTDTQYF; DNA: TGCGCCAGCAGCCCCGCCCTAGCGGCTTACACAGATACGCAGTATTTT
size: many; V: TRBV5-1; J: TRBJ2-7; D: .; CDR3: CASALPGSSYEQYF; DNA: TGCGCCAGCGCGCTTCCAGGGAGCTCCTACGAGCAGTACTTC
size: many; V: TRBV20-1; J: TRBJ2-3; D: TRBD2; CDR3: CSATPGGMSHTQYF; DNA: TGCAGTGCTACCCCGGGGGGGATGTCACATACGCAGTATTTT
size: .; V: TRBV18; J: TRBJ2-3; D: TRBD2; CDR3: CASSQAGATDTQYF; DNA: TGTGCCAGCTCACAAGCGGGAGCCACAGATACGCAGTATTTT
size: many; V: TRBV5-1; J: TRBJ2-2; D: .; CDR3: CASSNIGEAGELFF; DNA: TGCGCCAGCAGCAATATAGGGGAAGCCGGGGAGCTGTTTTTT
size: many; V: TRBV7-6; J: TRBJ2-3; D: .; CDR3: CASSLGASKFTDTQYF; DNA: TGTGCCAGCAGCTTAGGTGCTAGCAAATTTACAGATACGCAGTATTTT
size: .; V: TRBV19; J: TRBJ1-1; D: .; CDR3: CASSILGALGTEAFF; DNA: TGTGCCAGTAGTATACTCGGCGCCCTAGGGACTGAAGCTTTCTTT
size: many; V: TRBV4-2; J: TRBJ2-3; D: TRBD2; CDR3: CASSQEPSGRAADTQYF; DNA: TGTGCCAGCAGCCAAGAACCTAGCGGGAGGGCAGCAGATACGCAGTATTTT
size: many; V: TRBV12-3/TRBV12-4; J: TRBJ2-3; D: .; CDR3: CASSFFGGRRVDTQYF; DNA: TGTGCCAGCAGTTTTTTCGGGGGGCGGCGTGTGGATACGCAGTATTTT
size: many; V: TRBV5-1; J: TRBJ1-1; D: TRBD1; CDR3: CASSVTGTGGYTEAFF; DNA: TGCGCCAGCAGCGTAACCGGGACAGGGGGTTACACTGAAGCTTTCTTT
size: many; V: TRBV12-3/TRBV12-4; J: TRBJ1-1; D: TRBD1; CDR3: CASSPRGQLNTEAFF; DNA: TGTGCCAGCAGTCCAAGGGGACAGCTGAACACTGAAGCTTTCTTT
size: many; V: TRBV25-1; J: TRBJ1-5; D: .; CDR3: CASSLETRCKPQHF; DNA: TGTGCCAGCAGCCTAGAGACGAGGTGTAAGCCCCAGCATTTT
size: many; V: TRBV5-1; J: TRBJ2-5; D: TRBD2; CDR3: CASSLGPTSGYQETQYF; DNA: TGCGCCAGCAGCTTGGGGCCGACTAGCGGGTACCAAGAGACCCAGTACTTC
size: .; V: TRBV2; J: TRBJ1-5; D: .; CDR3: CASSHDGNQPQHF; DNA: TGTGCCAGCAGTCACGACGGCAATCAGCCCCAGCATTTT
size: many; V: TRBV29-1; J: TRBJ2-1; D: .; CDR3: CSVLNRRDGEQFF; DNA: TGCAGCGTCCTAAACCGCAGGGACGGTGAGCAGTTCTTC
size: .; V: TRBV7-2; J: TRBJ2-1; D: TRBD2; CDR3: CASSLARAGGYNEQFF; DNA: TGTGCCAGCAGCTTAGCGCGGGCGGGGGGTTACAATGAGCAGTTCTTC
size: many; V: TRBV7-9; J: TRBJ1-3; D: .; CDR3: CASSLLRGGNTIYF; DNA: TGTGCCAGCAGCTTACTCAGGGGTGGAAACACCATATATTTT
size: many; V: TRBV24-1; J: TRBJ2-3; D: TRBD1; CDR3: CATSDSLDRATDTQYF; DNA: TGTGCCACCAGTGATTCGTTAGACAGGGCCACAGATACGCAGTATTTT